The sequence of this TCR beta chain was determined in a study of early T cells in non-severe SARS-CoV-2 infection. Study details: Chains were unpaired, as sequencing was done on bulk RNA from unsorted whole blood.

Unique molecular identifiers tagged individual cDNA molecules. MiXCR was run by TCRdb on the 5' RACE reads, yielding one entry per CDR3 protein. The sample contains tens of thousands of distinct CDR3 sequences, 12% of which appear only once. The V and J ends lost 4 bases and 3 bases respectively, with 9 bases between them. The CDR3 is 13 amino acids. The germline V gene has CDR1 KGHSH and CDR2 LQKENI. General study results and limits: VDJdb-based matching was biased toward anti-spike CD8 responses and missed private and CD4 specificities.

In its sample, this clonotype was seen a few times. Antigen: not known. Sequenced material: whole blood. The chain recombines TRBV18 with TRBJ1-2; D remains ambiguous. This TCR was sampled from an adult who was a healthcare worker with PCR-confirmed SARS-CoV-2 infection or an uninfected control (not recorded which). The CDR3 DNA follows: TGTGCCAGCTCACTTGGTCTGGACTATGGCTACACCTTC. Protein sequence: CASSLGLDYGYTF.